A selection of T cell receptor beta chains follows, all from one sample in a study of OX40 agonist ivuxolimab in advanced cancers. Clones were read by immunoSEQ multiplex PCR, and TCRdb kept only the in-frame ones, dropping some. The repertoire holds over 85,000 clones, with approximately 90% as singletons. Specimen: CD4+ or CD8+ T cells sorted from blood, collected in a trial of the OX40 agonist ivuxolimab. The receptors shown here come from an adult with an advanced solid tumor such as melanoma, head and neck, liver or kidney cancer. CDR3s include the opening cysteine and the closing phenylalanine or tryptophan. A D gene is named only where the DNA matches it firmly.

TRBV6-6	TRBJ1-5	TRBD1	CASSRQGHNQPQHF	TGTGCCAGCAGCCGACAGGGTCACAATCAGCCCCAGCATTTT
TRBV4-3	TRBJ1-5	-	CASSQDLVGNQPQHF	TGCGCCAGCAGCCAAGATTTGGTGGGCAATCAGCCCCAGCATTTT
TRBV9	TRBJ2-5	-	CASSSRQQETQYF	TGTGCCAGCAGCTCTCGACAACAAGAGACCCAGTACTTC
TRBV19	TRBJ1-1	TRBD1	CASARAGGDGGEAFF	TGTGCCAGCGCTCGCGCAGGGGGCGACGGGGGTGAAGCTTTCTTT
TRBV11-2	TRBJ1-1	-	CASSLGGGSLNTEAFF	TGTGCCAGCAGCCTAGGGGGGGGGTCCTTGAACACTGAAGCTTTCTTT
TRBV13	TRBJ2-7	-	CASSLYREDEQYF	TGTGCCAGCAGCCTATATAGGGAAGACGAGCAGTACTTC
TRBV5-1	TRBJ1-5	-	CASSLDGNSNQPQHF	TGCGCCAGCAGCTTGGATGGGAATAGCAATCAGCCCCAGCATTTT
TRBV5-1	TRBJ2-1	-	CASSPEGGYNEQFF	TGCGCCAGCAGCCCCGAAGGAGGCTACAATGAGCAGTTCTTC
TRBV5-5	TRBJ2-7	-	CASSLGEVSYEQYF	TGTGCCAGCAGCTTGGGTGAAGTATCCTACGAGCAGTACTTC
TRBV13	TRBJ2-7	-	CASSLTKGDSSYEQYF	TGTGCCAGCAGCTTAACTAAGGGCGACAGCTCCTACGAGCAGTACTTC